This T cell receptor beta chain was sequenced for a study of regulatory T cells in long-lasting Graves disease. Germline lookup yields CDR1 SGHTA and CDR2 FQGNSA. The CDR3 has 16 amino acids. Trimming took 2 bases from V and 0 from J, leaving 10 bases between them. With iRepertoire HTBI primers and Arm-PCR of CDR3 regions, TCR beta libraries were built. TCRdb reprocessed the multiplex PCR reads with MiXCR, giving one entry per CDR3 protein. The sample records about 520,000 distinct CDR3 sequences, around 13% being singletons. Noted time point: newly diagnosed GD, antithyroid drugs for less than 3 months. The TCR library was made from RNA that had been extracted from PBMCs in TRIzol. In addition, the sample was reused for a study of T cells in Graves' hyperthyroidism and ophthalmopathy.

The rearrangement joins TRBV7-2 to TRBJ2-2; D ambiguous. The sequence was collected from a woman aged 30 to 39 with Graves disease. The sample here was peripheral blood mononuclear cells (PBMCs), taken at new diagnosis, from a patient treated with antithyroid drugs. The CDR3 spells CASSLLAPANTGELFF. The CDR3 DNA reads TGTGCCAGCAGCTTACTGGCACCCGCGAACACCGGGGAGCTGTTTTTT.